Reported below is one T cell receptor (beta chain). The antigen remains undetermined. This entry is derived from a study of cytomegalovirus exposure and HLA in healthy donors. Background on the study: For the approximately 400 genotyped donors, over 80% fell within the Caucasian-associated ancestry cluster. Study conclusions and caveats: The investigators catalogued 150 to 200 TCR beta chains as cytomegalovirus-associated.

Amplification used 60 Vbeta primers and 13 Jbeta primers. Clones were read by immunoSEQ multiplex PCR, and TCRdb kept only the in-frame ones, dropping some. This sample carries 130,000 or so clones, approximately 82% of them seen once, and the ten largest clones take around 3%. The sequencing input was PBMCs. This sequence originates from a woman between 18 and 29 years old in good health and CMV-seropositive.

The CDR3 region is CASSANGEQFF. The CDR3 DNA reads as TGCGCCAGCAGTGCGAACGGTGAGCAGTTCTTC. The rearrangement links TRBV10-1 to TRBJ2-1; no reliable D call. The ends were cut back, 4 bases at V and 9 bases at J, with 7 bases in the middle. The CDR3 length is 11 residues. Germline CDR1 is WNHNN and CDR2 is SYGVQD (reference sequence).